Below, 22 T cell receptor beta chains from the same sample are listed, as sequenced in a study of cytomegalovirus exposure and HLA in healthy donors. Researchers ran the PCR with 60 Vbeta and 13 Jbeta primers. Method: immunoSEQ multiplex PCR; TCRdb's copy keeps in-frame clones and lacks some. The profile shows fewer than 250,000 clones, about 75% of them singletons. Sequencing was carried out using PBMCs. The receptors derive from a woman under 40 in good health and CMV-seronegative.

The chain carries TRBV28 and TRBJ2-5; D is perhaps TRBD2 (6 bases). Trimming removed 3 bases at V and 5 bases at J, with 10 bases between. The CDR3 spans 13 residues. CDR1 is MDHEN and CDR2 is SYDVKM in the germline V gene. CDR3 coding DNA: TGTGCCAGCAGTTTCCTAGCGACGGAGACCCAGTACTTC. It is translated as CASSFLATETQYF.

This clone appeared once. J is TRBJ1-5 and V is TRBV5-1; D might be TRBD1 (6 bases). The CDR3 is 15 residues long. Germline-derived CDR1 and CDR2 are SGHRS and YFSETQ. Between the trimmed V and J ends, which lost 2 bases and 0 bases, there was a span of 9 bases. CDR3 coding DNA: TGCGCCAGCAGCTTAGAGGGGGTTAGCAATCAGCCCCAGCATTTT. Its protein product is CASSLEGVSNQPQHF.

The CDR3 DNA sequence: TGTGCCAGTCGGGGTGAGACTAGCGGGGCTGCCGGGCAGTTCTTC. Encoded protein: CASRGETSGAAGQFF. The rearrangement links TRBV6-6 to TRBJ2-1; 11 bases fit TRBD2. Germline V lookup: CDR1 MNHNY, CDR2 SVGAGI (reference sequence). The trim removed 9 bases at V and 12 bases at J, leaving 16 bases unmatched. This CDR3 comprises 15 residues.

This chain connects TRBV29-1 to TRBJ2-3, with TRBD2 as a possible D gene (7 bases). This CDR3 has 14 amino acids. Between the trimmed V and J ends, which lost 8 bases and 1 base, there was a span of 16 bases. Germline CDR1 and CDR2: SQVTM and ANQGSEA. CDR3 loop: CSSLGAGGTDTQYF. The CDR3 DNA sequence: TGCAGCTCATTGGGGGCGGGGGGCACAGATACGCAGTATTTT.

This clone appeared once. The rearrangement joins TRBV27 to TRBJ1-5; D is possibly TRBD1 (6 bases). Looked up from germline, CDR1 is MNHEY and CDR2 is SMNVEV (reference sequence). CDR3 length: 14 amino acids. Between the trimmed V and J ends, which lost 6 bases and 3 bases, there was a span of 12 bases. Here the CDR3 reads CASSPDSPNQPQHF. The CDR3 DNA reads TGTGCCAGCAGCCCGGACAGCCCCAATCAGCCCCAGCATTTT.

This clone was counted a few times. This CDR3 is also generated by other DNA sequences in the sample. J is TRBJ2-7 and V is TRBV5-6, with D perhaps TRBD1 or TRBD2 (6 bases each). This CDR3 has 14 residues. Germline loops: CDR1 SGHDT, CDR2 YYEEEE. The germline V and J ends were trimmed by 4 bases and 0 bases, with 11 bases remaining between them. The CDR3 sequence: CASSLGGSSYEQYF. CDR3 nucleotides: TGTGCCAGCAGCCTGGGGGGCTCCTCCTACGAGCAGTACTTC.

The V gene is TRBV2, the J gene TRBJ2-7; tentatively, D is TRBD1 (5 bases). CDR1 SNHLY and CDR2 FYNNEI come from the germline V gene. This CDR3 comprises 14 residues. V dropped 10 bases and J dropped 3 bases, with 19 bases sitting between them. The CDR3 nucleotides are TGTGCCACCGAGGTTTTCAGGGAATTCTACGAGCAGTACTTC. It yields the protein CATEVFREFYEQYF.

The rearrangement links TRBV25-1 to TRBJ2-3, with TRBD1 matching 7 bases. The V and J ends lost 5 bases and 3 bases, in that order; junction bases with no gene match: 8. CDR1 is MGHDK, CDR2 SYGVNS, per germline. The CDR3 runs to 15 residues. CDR3 coding DNA: TGTGCCAGCAGTAATACAGGGGCACCTACAGATACGCAGTATTTT. Its protein is CASSNTGAPTDTQYF.

This clone has only one observation. Sequence at one end of the junction differs from germline and may be a read error. V gene TRBV5-1 combines with J gene TRBJ1-2; 8 bases map to TRBD1. Germline CDR1 reads SGHRS; CDR2 reads YFSETQ. CDR3 length: 18 residues. DNA for the CDR3: TGCGCCATCAGCGCAATCCGGGACAGGTGGCATAAGGACTATGGCTACACCTTC. Its protein is CAISAIRDRWHKDYGYTF.

About this clone: One end of the junction does not line up with germline, which may come from a read error. The CDR3 nucleotides read TGTGCCAGCAGCCTAGGGCCGGGACAGGGGGCGAGGAACACTGAAGCTTTCTTT. Its protein is CASSLGPGQGARNTEAFF. The J gene is TRBJ1-1, the V gene TRBV13, with 12 bases lining up with TRBD1. The germline V gene has CDR1 PRHDT and CDR2 FYEKMQ (reference sequence). The CDR3 contains 18 residues.

The V call is TRBV5-8, the J call TRBJ1-4, with 9 bases matching TRBD1. Looked up from germline, CDR1 is SGHTS and CDR2 is YDEGEE. The trim removed 6 bases at V and 8 bases at J, leaving 8 bases unmatched. This CDR3 comprises 14 residues. CDR3 coding DNA: TGTGCCAGCACCCCGGGACAGGGAAACGAAAAACTGTTTTTT. Amino acids: CASTPGQGNEKLFF.

The chain joins TRBV6-1 to TRBJ2-7; a weak D match, TRBD2 (6 bases). The V gene's germline CDR1 is MNHNS and CDR2 SASEGT. CDR3 length: 14 amino acids. The V end lost 7 bases, the J end lost 2 bases, and 15 bases lay between the germline ends. The CDR3 spells CASTLREAAYEQYF. CDR3 coding DNA: TGTGCCAGCACCCTGAGGGAGGCGGCCTACGAGCAGTACTTC.

The chain uses TRBV5-6 and TRBJ2-2; 12 bases fit TRBD2. J lost 3 bases, V lost 1 base, and 1 base had no gene match. The germline CDR1 and CDR2 sequences are SGHDT and YYEEEE. The CDR3 covers 16 residues. CDR3 region: CASSLWTSGDTGELFF. CDR3 coding DNA: TGTGCCAGCAGCTTGTGGACTAGCGGGGACACCGGGGAGCTGTTTTTT.

As regards this clone: The identical CDR3 is also encoded by other nucleotide sequences in the sample. The chain recombines TRBV5-6 with TRBJ1-1; D may be TRBD1 (5 bases). The germline CDR1 and CDR2 sequences are SGHDT and YYEEEE. V gave up 0 bases and J gave up 4 bases, with 10 bases separating them. The CDR3 totals 14 residues. CDR3 protein: CASSLVGVGTEAFF. For the CDR3, the DNA is TGTGCCAGCAGCTTGGTAGGGGTTGGCACTGAAGCTTTCTTT.

The V and J genes are TRBV12-2 and TRBJ2-2; the table's D call, TRBD1, has no DNA check behind it. TRBV12-2 is listed as a pseudogene. The CDR3 consists of 18 residues. CDR3 residues: CASRLTCQGAANTGELFF. The CDR3 DNA sequence: TGTGCAAGTCGCCTTACCTGTCAGGGGGCGGCGAACACCGGGGAGCTGTTTTTT.

The rearrangement links TRBV29-1 to TRBJ1-5; 7 positions match TRBD1. This CDR3 comprises 13 residues. The trim removed 7 bases at V and 6 bases at J, leaving 9 bases unmatched. Germline V gene sequence: CDR1 SQVTM, CDR2 ANQGSEA. The CDR3 nucleotides are TGCAGCGCCCAGGGGGGTAGCTCTCAGCCCCAGCATTTT. It translates to CSAQGGSSQPQHF.

The gene calls are TRBV6-6 and TRBJ2-7, with 7 bases aligning to TRBD1. The ends lost 5 bases at V and 2 bases at J; junction bases unmatched: 6. The CDR3 extends over 14 amino acids. Germline V gene lookup returns CDR1 MNHNY and CDR2 SVGAGI (reference sequence). The CDR3 coding sequence is TGTGCCAGCAGTATCAGGGGGTTCCCCTACGAGCAGTACTTC. Translated, it gives CASSIRGFPYEQYF.

This chain uses TRBV6-6 with TRBJ1-2, with unresolved D. The CDR3 sequence is 13 residues long. V was trimmed by 6 bases and J by 4 bases, leaving 12 bases between them. Germline assignment: CDR1 MNHNY and CDR2 SVGAGI (reference sequence). CDR3 in amino acids: CASRPTEGYGYTF. The CDR3 region has the DNA TGTGCCAGCAGGCCAACCGAGGGCTATGGCTACACCTTC.

This sequence joins TRBV7-9 and TRBJ2-4; a possible D gene is TRBD1 (6 bases). The CDR3 consists of 14 residues. V lost 1 base and J lost 14, with 18 bases in between. Germline CDR1 SEHNR, CDR2 FQNEAQ (reference sequence). The CDR3 protein is CASSLVPQQGLKYF. CDR3 sequence (DNA): TGTGCCAGCAGCTTAGTCCCCCAACAGGGTCTGAAGTACTTC.

The chain uses TRBV6-1 and TRBJ2-7, with 10 bases aligning to TRBD1. The CDR3 runs 15 residues. The germline gives CDR1 MNHNS, CDR2 SASEGT. Losses at the gene ends were 5 bases for V and 7 bases for J; bases not matched to a gene: 11. In nucleotides, the CDR3 is TGTGCCAGCAGTACCCGACAGGGGGCTAAAGGAGAGCAGTACTTC. It encodes CASSTRQGAKGEQYF.

The chain links TRBV5-1 to TRBJ2-7; 16 nucleotides align to TRBD2. The CDR3 is 18 amino acids. CDR1 is SGHRS and CDR2 is YFSETQ in the germline V gene. The junction had 13 bases not matched to a gene; V was cut back by 7 bases and J by 3 bases. CDR3: CASRNSGTSGGGHYEQYF. The DNA for the CDR3 is TGCGCCAGCCGAAATTCCGGGACTAGCGGGGGGGGGCACTACGAGCAGTACTTC.

The chain is built from TRBV30 and TRBJ1-1; the D gene is possibly TRBD1 (6 bases). This CDR3 contains 14 residues. V lost 4 bases and J 0 bases, leaving 12 bases between the germline ends. Germline CDR1 GTSNPN, CDR2 SVGIG (reference sequence). The CDR3 DNA follows: TGTGCCTGGAATAGTGGGACATTGAACACTGAAGCTTTCTTT. It encodes CAWNSGTLNTEAFF.